The 6 T cell receptor beta chains below were found in one sample sequenced in a study of T cell responses to AZD1222 COVID-19 vaccine. Assay used: immunoSEQ multiplex PCR; TCRdb lists only in-frame clones, some missing. This table holds tens of thousands of clones, approximately 88% found once. The specimen comprised peripheral blood, sampled 28 days after the second AZD1222 dose. All receptors come from an adult who received the AZD1222 COVID-19 vaccine.

In its sample, this clone was seen once. The chain has TRBV3-1 (or the pseudogene TRBV3-2) and TRBJ1-2; weak D call: TRBD1 (5 bases). This CDR3 is built from 16 residues. V was clipped by 4 bases and J by 0 bases, with 15 bases between them. CDR1 and CDR2 from the germline V gene are LGHDT and YNNKEL (reference sequence). For the CDR3, the DNA is TGTGCCAGCAGCCTAACAGGAGCAGGATCTAACTATGGCTACACCTTC. Its translation: CASSLTGAGSNYGYTF.

The chain's CDR3 is CASSQDRGDGSSEKLFF. CDR3 DNA sequence: TGCGCCAGCAGCCAAGATAGGGGCGACGGGTCGAGTGAAAAACTGTTTTTT. The chain couples TRBV4-1 to TRBJ1-4; D perhaps matches TRBD1 (5 bases). Per the germline V gene, CDR1 is MGHRA and CDR2 is YSYEKL. Deletions cut 0 bases from V and 7 bases from J, with 18 bases between. The CDR3 has 17 amino acids.

V and J are TRBV9 and TRBJ2-1; 7 nucleotides align to TRBD2. The J segment lost 5 bases and the V segment lost 5 bases, leaving 4 bases of the junction unmatched. Germline loops: CDR1 SGDLS, CDR2 YYNGEE. The CDR3 is made up of 13 amino acids. CDR3: CASRGTTNNEQFF. CDR3 DNA sequence: TGTGCCAGCAGGGGGACTACAAACAATGAGCAGTTCTTC.

This clone was counted a single time. The genes are TRBV30 and TRBJ2-7; unclear D gene. CDR3 length: 13 amino acids. The V end lost 0 bases, the J end lost 4 bases, and 10 bases lay between the germline ends. Per germline, CDR1 GTSNPN and CDR2 SVGIG (reference sequence). As DNA, the CDR3 is TGTGCCTGGAGTGTATATATAAGATACGAGCAGTACTTC. This encodes CAWSVYIRYEQYF.

CDR3 protein: CASSLDQEQPQHF. CDR3 sequence (DNA): TGTGCCAGCAGCTTGGATCAAGAACAGCCCCAGCATTTT. The genes are TRBV5-4 and TRBJ1-5; D unclear. Germline CDR1 SGHNT, CDR2 YYREEE (reference sequence). Trimming stripped 0 bases from V and 7 bases from J, with 8 bases between. The CDR3 runs to 13 residues.

The rearrangement uses TRBV9 and TRBJ2-1; weak D call: TRBD2 (6 bases). Germline CDR1 is SGDLS and CDR2 is YYNGEE. Trimming removed 0 bases at V and 4 bases at J, with 11 bases between. The CDR3 has 15 amino acids. For the CDR3, the DNA is TGTGCCAGCAGCGTAGGCGGGATGGGATACAATGAGCAGTTCTTC. This gives the protein CASSVGGMGYNEQFF.